These T cell receptor beta chains were read from a single sample in a study of CD8 T cells in ankylosing spondylitis. TCRdb recomputed calls from the 5' RACE reads with MiXCR, one row per CDR3 protein. The data contain approximately 250,000 distinct CDR3 sequences, roughly 32% of them singletons. The sample consisted of blood, either unsorted or a sorted T cell fraction (not recorded which). All receptors derive from a male donor with ankylosing spondylitis or in good health (not recorded which). Each CDR3 is given with its conserved first and last residue. Fields, in order: J gene, clone size, V gene, D gene, CDR3 protein, CDR3 DNA. A D gene is named only where the DNA matches it firmly. Clone size is shown for a subset of rows, as once, few, many or a class of expanded clone.

TRBJ2-3 few TRBV12-3/TRBV12-4 TRBD2 CASSLMGGLATDTQYF TGTGCCAGCAGTTTAATGGGGGGACTAGCCACAGATACGCAGTATTTT
TRBJ2-4 few TRBV5-1 NA CASSLGSGDIQYF TGCGCCAGCAGCTTGGGGAGTGGGGACATTCAGTACTTC
TRBJ1-5 NA TRBV5-8 TRBD1 CASSLGAGGINQPQHF TGTGCCAGCAGCTTGGGCGCAGGGGGAATCAATCAGCCCCAGCATTTT
TRBJ1-2 NA TRBV2 NA CASRDRPMKGYTF TGTGCCAGCAGGGACCGACCCATGAAGGGCTACACCTTC
TRBJ1-2 NA TRBV6-1 NA CATNYGYTF TGTGCCACTAACTATGGCTACACCTTC
TRBJ2-7 NA TRBV7-3 NA CASTYAGWGYEQYF TGTGCCAGCACCTACGCGGGGTGGGGCTACGAGCAGTACTTC
TRBJ2-7 NA TRBV9 TRBD1 CASSVVFGRTGPLSYEQYF TGTGCCAGCAGCGTAGTTTTCGGAAGGACAGGACCCCTCTCCTACGAGCAGTACTTC
TRBJ2-1 few TRBV20-1 NA CSAARDTRTYNEQFF TGCAGTGCCGCGAGGGACACCCGAACGTACAATGAGCAGTTCTTC
TRBJ2-3 NA TRBV27 NA CASSFRQRGTDTQYF TGTGCCAGCAGTTTTCGCCAGCGGGGCACAGATACGCAGTATTTT
TRBJ1-2 NA TRBV20-1 TRBD1 CSATTGGTNYGYTF TGCAGTGCTACCACAGGGGGAACTAACTATGGCTACACCTTC
TRBJ2-3 few TRBV12-3/TRBV12-4 NA CASSWLWDTDTQYF TGTGCCAGCAGTTGGTTGTGGGACACAGATACGCAGTATTTT
TRBJ2-7 NA TRBV5-5 TRBD1 CASSLSLWTGERYEQYF TGTGCCAGCAGCTTGTCTCTATGGACAGGGGAAAGGTACGAGCAGTACTTC
TRBJ1-2 NA TRBV29-1 NA CSVEGVYGYTF TGCAGCGTTGAAGGGGTGTATGGCTACACCTTC
TRBJ2-1 NA TRBV29-1 NA CSVAGRANNEQFF TGCAGCGTGGCCGGCAGGGCGAACAATGAGCAGTTCTTC
TRBJ2-3 NA TRBV5-5 TRBD1 CASSQPRGPSTDTQYF TGTGCCAGCAGCCAACCCAGGGGGCCCAGCACAGATACGCAGTATTTT
TRBJ2-1 NA TRBV12-3/TRBV12-4 NA CASTNGQYNEQFF TGTGCCAGCACCAATGGACAGTACAATGAGCAGTTCTTC
TRBJ2-3 NA TRBV20-1 NA CSASGASTLASTDTQYF TGCAGTGCTAGCGGGGCCAGCACACTAGCTAGCACAGATACGCAGTATTTT
TRBJ2-3 few TRBV5-5 NA CASSLEADTQYF TGTGCCAGCAGCTTGGAGGCAGATACGCAGTATTTT
TRBJ2-7 NA TRBV29-1 TRBD1 CSVGTGGYEQYF TGCAGCGTAGGGACAGGGGGCTACGAGCAGTACTTC
TRBJ2-3 few TRBV20-1 TRBD1 CSAGQGISDTQYF TGCAGTGCGGGACAGGGGATCTCAGATACGCAGTATTTT
TRBJ2-5 few TRBV20-1 NA CSAPQTTQETQYF TGCAGTGCTCCACAGACTACCCAAGAGACCCAGTACTTC
TRBJ2-3 NA TRBV12-3/TRBV12-4 NA CASRGMWGPTDTQYF TGTGCCAGCAGGGGGATGTGGGGGCCCACAGATACGCAGTATTTT
TRBJ2-7 few TRBV10-3 NA CAINPGAGEQYF TGTGCCATCAATCCGGGAGCCGGCGAGCAGTACTTC
TRBJ2-5 NA TRBV10-1 TRBD2 CAGPLAGHQETQYF TGCGCCGGCCCCCTAGCGGGGCACCAAGAGACCCAGTACTTC
TRBJ2-7 NA TRBV10-3 TRBD2 CATTSGDDYEQYF TGTGCCACAACTAGCGGTGACGACTACGAGCAGTACTTC
TRBJ2-1 NA TRBV5-1 TRBD2 CASSLGRDYTYNEQFF TGCGCCAGCAGCTTGGGTAGGGACTACACTTACAATGAGCAGTTCTTC
TRBJ2-6 few TRBV20-1 NA CSARPGHNSGANVLTF TGCAGTGCTAGGCCGGGACATAACTCTGGGGCCAACGTCCTGACTTTC
TRBJ2-2 once TRBV10-3 NA CAISESQGGPGELFF TGTGCCATCAGTGAATCTCAGGGCGGGCCCGGGGAGCTGTTTTTT
TRBJ2-1 NA TRBV7-9 NA CASSPPRNEQFF TGTGCCAGCAGCCCCCCGCGCAATGAGCAGTTCTTC
TRBJ2-7 NA TRBV5-5 NA CASSLGGGKGEQYF TGTGCCAGCAGCTTGGGCGGGGGCAAGGGTGAGCAGTACTTC
TRBJ2-7 NA TRBV5-1 NA CASSLGAVLEQYF TGCGCCAGCAGCTTGGGGGCCGTCCTCGAGCAGTACTTC
TRBJ2-2 NA TRBV12-3/TRBV12-4 NA CASSPRGRDTGELFF TGTGCCAGCAGTCCCCGAGGGCGAGACACCGGGGAGCTGTTTTTT
TRBJ2-1 NA TRBV5-1 NA CASSLYSYNEQFF TGCGCCAGCAGCTTGTACAGTTACAATGAGCAGTTCTTC
TRBJ2-2 NA TRBV11-1 NA CASSSPFRQDQVGELFF TGTGCCAGCAGCTCCCCCTTCCGACAGGATCAAGTCGGGGAGCTGTTTTTT
TRBJ2-3 NA TRBV10-3 NA CAINGWESTDTQYF TGTGCCATCAATGGCTGGGAGTCCACAGATACGCAGTATTTT
TRBJ2-7 few TRBV25-1 NA CASSDSYEQYF TGTGCCAGCAGTGACTCCTACGAGCAGTACTTC
TRBJ2-1 few TRBV20-1 NA CSARERSWGGEQFF TGCAGTGCTAGAGAGAGAAGTTGGGGTGGTGAGCAGTTCTTC
TRBJ2-3 once TRBV5-6 NA CASSPEGADTQYF TGTGCCAGCAGCCCGGAGGGCGCAGATACGCAGTATTTT
TRBJ2-1 few TRBV12-3/TRBV12-4 NA CASSTGFEYEQFF TGTGCCAGCAGTACAGGGTTTGAGTATGAGCAGTTCTTC
TRBJ2-2 few TRBV6-1 NA CASSPFRPTGELFF TGTGCCAGCTCGCCGTTTCGGCCCACCGGGGAGCTGTTTTTT
TRBJ2-1 NA TRBV20-1 TRBD1 CSASRQGSLNEQFF TGCAGTGCATCAAGACAGGGAAGTCTGAATGAGCAGTTCTTC
TRBJ2-5 NA TRBV15 NA CATSRDLILQETQYF TGTGCCACCAGCAGAGATCTGATCCTCCAAGAGACCCAGTACTTC
TRBJ2-7 few TRBV15 NA CATSRGSGTYEQYF TGTGCCACCAGCAGAGGGTCAGGGACCTACGAGCAGTACTTC
TRBJ1-4 NA TRBV5-1 TRBD1 CASSLGQFNEKLFF TGCGCCAGCAGCCTGGGACAGTTTAATGAAAAACTGTTTTTT
TRBJ1-4 few TRBV29-1 TRBD1 CSVGQGSSNEKLFF TGCAGCGTTGGACAGGGTAGCTCTAATGAAAAACTGTTTTTT
TRBJ2-3 NA TRBV5-1 NA CASNRLTGEADTQYF TGCGCCAGCAATAGGCTAACAGGGGAGGCAGATACGCAGTATTTT
TRBJ2-2 NA TRBV7-2 TRBD1 CASTLRPGTGVPGELFF TGTGCCAGCACTCTAAGACCGGGGACAGGAGTTCCCGGGGAGCTGTTTTTT
TRBJ2-6 few TRBV27 NA CASSLNVGTIRSSGANVLTF TGTGCCAGCAGTTTAAACGTCGGTACAATAAGGAGCTCTGGGGCCAACGTCCTGACTTTC
TRBJ1-2 few TRBV12-3/TRBV12-4 NA CASSPRRGGHYGYTF TGTGCCAGCAGTCCCCGGAGAGGGGGACACTATGGCTACACCTTC
TRBJ2-7 few TRBV25-1 NA CASNSGGGYEQYF TGTGCCAGCAACTCAGGAGGGGGCTACGAGCAGTACTTC
TRBJ2-1 few TRBV4-1 NA CASSQVSYNEQFF TGCGCCAGCAGCCAGGTCTCCTACAATGAGCAGTTCTTC
TRBJ1-1 few TRBV27 NA CASRPWLGGSMNTEAFF TGTGCCAGCAGGCCTTGGTTAGGGGGGTCGATGAACACTGAAGCTTTCTTT
TRBJ2-5 NA TRBV12-3/TRBV12-4 NA CASRTRGSPQETQYF TGTGCCAGCAGGACTCGGGGGAGTCCCCAAGAGACCCAGTACTTC
TRBJ2-5 NA TRBV28 NA CASSLQGNQETQYF TGTGCCAGCAGTTTGCAAGGGAACCAAGAGACCCAGTACTTC
TRBJ2-1 few TRBV9 NA CASSVGGARYNEQFF TGTGCCAGCAGCGTTGGGGGGGCGAGATACAATGAGCAGTTCTTC